What follows is one T cell receptor beta chain and its context. The data belong to a study of blood T cell repertoires in COVID-19. Study information: Acute and convalescent COVID-19 samples came from the United States, Italy and Spain.

TCRdb keeps only in-frame clones here, not all; method: immunoSEQ multiplex PCR. The sample lists some 310,000 clones, around 87% occurring once. Material for sequencing was peripheral blood. This clonotype was obtained from a man in his fifties or sixties with active or convalescent COVID-19.

The CDR3 reads CASRSPGLAGGQTDTQYF. CDR3 bases: TGTGCCAGCAGATCTCCGGGACTAGCGGGAGGGCAAACAGATACGCAGTATTTT. The chain has TRBV28 and TRBJ2-3, with TRBD2 identical over 16 bases. Losses at the gene ends were 6 bases for V and 3 bases for J; bases not matched to a gene: 9. There are 18 residues in the CDR3. Germline V lookup: CDR1 MDHEN, CDR2 SYDVKM.